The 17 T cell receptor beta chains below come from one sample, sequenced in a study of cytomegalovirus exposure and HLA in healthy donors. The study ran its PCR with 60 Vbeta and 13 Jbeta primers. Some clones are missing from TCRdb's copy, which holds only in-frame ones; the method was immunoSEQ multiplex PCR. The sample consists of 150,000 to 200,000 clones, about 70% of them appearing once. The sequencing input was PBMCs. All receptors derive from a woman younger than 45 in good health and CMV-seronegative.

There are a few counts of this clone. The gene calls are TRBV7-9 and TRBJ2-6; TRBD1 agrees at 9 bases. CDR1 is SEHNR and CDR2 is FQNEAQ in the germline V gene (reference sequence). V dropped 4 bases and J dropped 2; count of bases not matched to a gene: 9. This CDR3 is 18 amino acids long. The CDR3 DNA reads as TGTGCCAGCAGCTGGGCCGGGACAGGGCGCCCTGGGGCCAACGTCCTGACTTTC. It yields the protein CASSWAGTGRPGANVLTF. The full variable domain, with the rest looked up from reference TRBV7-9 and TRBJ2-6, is DTGVSQNPRHKITKRGQNVTFRCDPISEHNRLYWYRQTLGQGPEFLTYFQNEAQLEKSRLLSDRFSAERPKGSFSTLEIQRTEQGDSAMYLCASSWAGTGRPGANVLTFGAGSRLTVL.

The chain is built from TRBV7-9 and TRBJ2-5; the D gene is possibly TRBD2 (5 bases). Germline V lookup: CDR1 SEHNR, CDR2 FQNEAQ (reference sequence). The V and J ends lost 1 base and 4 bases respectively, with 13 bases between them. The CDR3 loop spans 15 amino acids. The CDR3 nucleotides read TGTGCCAGCAGCTTAGAGGCGGGTCCACGAGAGACCCAGTACTTC. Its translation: CASSLEAGPRETQYF.

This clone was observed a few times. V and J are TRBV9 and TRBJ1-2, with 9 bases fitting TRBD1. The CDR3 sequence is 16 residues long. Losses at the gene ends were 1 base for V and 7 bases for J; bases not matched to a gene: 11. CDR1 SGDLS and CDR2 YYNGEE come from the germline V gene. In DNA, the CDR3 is TGTGCCAGCAGCGTATCCCCACAGGGGGCTTGGATTGGCTACACCTTC. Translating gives CASSVSPQGAWIGYTF. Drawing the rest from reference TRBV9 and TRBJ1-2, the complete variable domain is DSGVTQTPKHLITATGQRVTLRCSPRSGDLSVYWYQQSLDQGLQFLIQYYNGEERAKGNILERFSAQQFPDLHSELNLSSLELGDSALYFCASSVSPQGAWIGYTFGSGTRLTVV.

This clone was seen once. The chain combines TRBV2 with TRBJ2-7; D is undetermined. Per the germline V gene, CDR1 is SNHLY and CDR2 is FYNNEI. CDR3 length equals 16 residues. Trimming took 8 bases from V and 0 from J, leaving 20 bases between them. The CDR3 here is CASSIPRRTISYEQYF. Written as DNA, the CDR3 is TGTGCCAGCTCCATCCCCCGGCGTACTATCTCCTACGAGCAGTACTTC.

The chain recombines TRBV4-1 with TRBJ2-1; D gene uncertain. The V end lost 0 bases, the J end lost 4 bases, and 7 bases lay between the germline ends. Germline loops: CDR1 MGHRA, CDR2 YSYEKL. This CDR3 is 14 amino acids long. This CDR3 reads CASSQETAYNEQFF. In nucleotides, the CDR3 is TGCGCCAGCAGCCAAGAAACAGCTTACAATGAGCAGTTCTTC.

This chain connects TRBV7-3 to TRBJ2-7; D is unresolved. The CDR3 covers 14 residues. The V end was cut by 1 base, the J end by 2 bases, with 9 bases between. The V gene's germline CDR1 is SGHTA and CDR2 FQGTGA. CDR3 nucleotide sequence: TGTGCCAGCAGCTTAAGCGCTACGACCTACGAGCAGTACTTC. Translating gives CASSLSATTYEQYF.

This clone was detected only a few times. The CDR3 reads CASSQSPGANYEQYF. The CDR3 nucleotides are TGTGCCAGCAGCCAAAGCCCGGGAGCGAATTACGAGCAGTACTTC. This rearrangement joins TRBV7-8 to TRBJ2-7, with D possibly TRBD2 on 6 matching bases. The germline V gene encodes CDR1 SGHVS and CDR2 FQNEAQ. This CDR3 contains 15 residues. V lost 5 bases and J lost 4, with 18 bases in between.

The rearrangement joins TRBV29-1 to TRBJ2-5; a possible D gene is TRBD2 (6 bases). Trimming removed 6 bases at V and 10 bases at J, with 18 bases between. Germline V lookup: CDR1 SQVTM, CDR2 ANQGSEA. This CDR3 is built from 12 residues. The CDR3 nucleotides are TGCAGCGTGAGGGGACTCCATGACAACCAGTACTTC. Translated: CSVRGLHDNQYF.

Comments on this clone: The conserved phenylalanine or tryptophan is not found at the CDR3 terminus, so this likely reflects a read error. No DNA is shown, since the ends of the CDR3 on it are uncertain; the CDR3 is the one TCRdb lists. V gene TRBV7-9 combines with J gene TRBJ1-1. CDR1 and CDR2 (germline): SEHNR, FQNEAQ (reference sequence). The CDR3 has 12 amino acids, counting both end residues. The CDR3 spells CASSPSSPPFNA.

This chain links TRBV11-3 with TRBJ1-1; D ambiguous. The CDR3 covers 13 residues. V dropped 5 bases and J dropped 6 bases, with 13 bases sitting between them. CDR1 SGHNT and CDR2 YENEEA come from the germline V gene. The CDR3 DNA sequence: TGTGCCAGCAGCACTGGCCGGGAGGCTGAAGCTTTCTTT. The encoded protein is CASSTGREAEAFF.

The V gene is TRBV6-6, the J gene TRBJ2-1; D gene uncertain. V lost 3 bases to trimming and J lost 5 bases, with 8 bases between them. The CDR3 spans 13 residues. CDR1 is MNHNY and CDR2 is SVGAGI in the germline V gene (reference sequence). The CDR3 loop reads CASSYARNNEQFF. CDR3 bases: TGTGCCAGCAGTTATGCCAGGAACAATGAGCAGTTCTTC.

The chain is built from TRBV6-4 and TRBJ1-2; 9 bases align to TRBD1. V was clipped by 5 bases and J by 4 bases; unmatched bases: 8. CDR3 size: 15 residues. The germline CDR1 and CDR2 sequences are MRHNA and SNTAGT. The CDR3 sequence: CASSIGQGMTYGYTF. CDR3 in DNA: TGTGCCAGCAGTATTGGACAGGGGATGACCTATGGCTACACCTTC.

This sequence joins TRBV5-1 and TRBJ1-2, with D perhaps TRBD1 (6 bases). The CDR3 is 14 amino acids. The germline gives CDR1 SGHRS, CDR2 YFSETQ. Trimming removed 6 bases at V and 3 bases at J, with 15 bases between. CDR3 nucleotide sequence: TGCGCCAGCAACCTAGGGGGAGGGGACTATGGCTACACCTTC. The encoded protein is CASNLGGGDYGYTF. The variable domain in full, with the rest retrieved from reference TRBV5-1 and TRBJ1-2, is KAGVTQTPRYLIKTRGQQVTLSCSPISGHRSVSWYQQTPGQGLQFLFEYFSETQRNKGNFPGRFSGRQFSNSRSEMNVSTLELGDSALYLCASNLGGGDYGYTFGSGTRLTVV.

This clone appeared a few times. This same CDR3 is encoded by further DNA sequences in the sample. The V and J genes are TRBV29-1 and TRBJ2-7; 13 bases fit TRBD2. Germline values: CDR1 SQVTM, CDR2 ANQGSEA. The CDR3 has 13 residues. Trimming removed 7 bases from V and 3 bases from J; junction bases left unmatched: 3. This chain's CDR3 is CSARTSGSYEQYF. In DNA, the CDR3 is TGCAGCGCCCGGACTAGCGGGAGCTACGAGCAGTACTTC.

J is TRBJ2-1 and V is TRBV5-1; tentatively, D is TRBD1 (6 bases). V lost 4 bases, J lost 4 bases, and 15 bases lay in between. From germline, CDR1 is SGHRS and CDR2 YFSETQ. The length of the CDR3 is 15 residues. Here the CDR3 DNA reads TGCGCCAGCAGCGCCACCAGGGGCCCATACAATGAGCAGTTCTTC. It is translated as CASSATRGPYNEQFF.

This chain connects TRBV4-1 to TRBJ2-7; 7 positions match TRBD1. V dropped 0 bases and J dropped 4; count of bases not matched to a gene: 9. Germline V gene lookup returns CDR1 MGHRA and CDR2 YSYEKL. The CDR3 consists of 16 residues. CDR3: CASSQEPTGSYYEQYF. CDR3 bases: TGCGCCAGCAGCCAAGAGCCGACAGGGTCATATTACGAGCAGTACTTC.

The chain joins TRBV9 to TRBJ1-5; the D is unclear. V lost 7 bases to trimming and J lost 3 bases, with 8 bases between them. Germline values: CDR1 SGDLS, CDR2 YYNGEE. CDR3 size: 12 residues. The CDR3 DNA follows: TGTGCCAGCGGCACAGTCAATCAGCCCCAGCATTTT. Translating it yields CASGTVNQPQHF.